These 30 T cell receptor beta chains came from one sample sequenced in a study of blood T cell repertoires in COVID-19. Only in-frame clones appear in the TCRdb table, and some are missing; sequencing was by immunoSEQ multiplex PCR. The sample carries just over 150,000 clones, around 85% recorded once. Sequencing used peripheral blood. These receptors were taken from a human donor with acute or convalescent COVID-19. The donor label of this sample is uncertain.

CDR3 coding DNA: TGTGCCAGCAGCTTGGAGGGGCGTGAGGGCTACACCTTC. It translates to CASSLEGREGYTF. V and J are TRBV5-4 and TRBJ1-2; maybe TRBD1 (5 bases). V lost 0 bases and J 8 bases, leaving 11 bases between the germline ends. The CDR3 contains 13 residues. Germline values: CDR1 SGHNT, CDR2 YYREEE (reference sequence).

The rearrangement joins TRBV2 to TRBJ2-5, with TRBD2 identical over 9 bases. V shed 5 bases and J 4 bases; nucleotides not matched to a gene: 8. This CDR3 is 15 amino acids long. The germline V gene has CDR1 SNHLY and CDR2 FYNNEI. Here the CDR3 DNA reads TGTGCCAGCAGTCGGTGGCGGGGGGGCCTAGAGACCCAGTACTTC. Protein product: CASSRWRGGLETQYF.

The J gene is TRBJ1-1, the V gene TRBV6-5; 8 nucleotides match TRBD1. The CDR3 is made up of 14 amino acids. Losses at the gene ends were 6 bases for V and 5 bases for J; bases not matched to a gene: 8. The germline CDR1 and CDR2 sequences are MNHEY and SVGAGI. The chain's CDR3 is CASSDRGGNTEAFF. The CDR3, as DNA: TGTGCCAGCAGCGACAGGGGAGGGAATACTGAAGCTTTCTTT.

This chain connects TRBV6-5 to TRBJ1-5; D remains ambiguous. Germline V gives CDR1 MNHEY, CDR2 SVGAGI. CDR3 length: 14 residues. Trimming pared 4 bases from V and 4 bases from J, leaving 11 bases between. Here the CDR3 reads CASSFQRGNQPQHF. CDR3 nucleotide sequence: TGTGCCAGCAGTTTTCAAAGAGGGAATCAGCCCCAGCATTTT.

This clone has only a few counts. V gene TRBV27 combines with J gene TRBJ1-1; D call uncertain. The V and J ends lost 2 bases and 1 base respectively, with 5 bases between them. The CDR3 is 13 amino acids. The germline gives CDR1 MNHEY, CDR2 SMNVEV (reference sequence). The DNA for the CDR3 is TGTGCCAGCAGTTTACAATCGAACACTGAAGCTTTCTTT. Its translation is CASSLQSNTEAFF.

To note about this clone: One end of the junction varies from germline; a read error may be responsible. The gene calls are TRBV5-1 and TRBJ1-4; tentative D call: TRBD1 (5 bases). Germline assignment: CDR1 SGHRS and CDR2 YFSETQ. The CDR3 has 13 residues. CDR3 coding DNA: TGCGCCACCAGCACGGGGGGTAGTGAAAAACTGTTTTTT. Amino acids: CATSTGGSEKLFF. Complete variable domain (other parts from reference TRBV5-1 and TRBJ1-4): KAGVTQTPRYLIKTRGQQVTLSCSPISGHRSVSWYQQTPGQGLQFLFEYFSETQRNKGNFPGRFSGRQFSNSRSEMNVSTLELGDSALYLCATSTGGSEKLFFGSGTQLSVL.

The rearrangement links TRBV7-2 to TRBJ1-1, with D unclear. This CDR3 has 14 residues. Germline loops: CDR1 SGHTA, CDR2 FQGNSA. Trimming stripped 7 bases from V and 0 bases from J, with 12 bases between. CDR3 sequence (DNA): TGTGCCAGCAACCTAGACGGGGTGAACACTGAAGCTTTCTTT. Its translation is CASNLDGVNTEAFF.

This clone was recorded only once. The chain employs TRBV9 and TRBJ2-7; D is perhaps TRBD2 (6 bases). Germline V gives CDR1 SGDLS, CDR2 YYNGEE. Trimming cost V 3 bases and J 7 bases, with 20 bases left between them. This CDR3 has 15 amino acids. Here the CDR3 DNA reads TGTGCCAGCAGCGCAAGGGCCGGGAGAACGGAGGAGCAGTACTTC. This encodes CASSARAGRTEEQYF.

The chain has TRBV6-6 and TRBJ1-2, with D uncertain. CDR1 is MNHNY and CDR2 is SVGAGI in the germline V gene (reference sequence). V gave up 7 bases and J gave up 6 bases, with 15 bases separating them. The CDR3 has 13 residues. CDR3 region: CASTLSGSHGYTF. The CDR3 DNA reads as TGTGCCAGCACCTTATCCGGGTCGCATGGCTACACCTTC.

The gene calls are TRBV7-8 and TRBJ2-1; TRBD2 agrees at 14 bases. The V segment lost 6 bases and the J segment 8 bases; nucleotides outside the gene matches: 9. Germline-derived CDR1 and CDR2 are SGHVS and FQNEAQ. This CDR3 has 16 residues. Here the CDR3 DNA reads TGTGCCAGCAGTCCCACGACTAGCGGGGGGGCCCATGAGCAGTTCTTC. Translation gives CASSPTTSGGAHEQFF. Drawing the rest from reference TRBV7-8 and TRBJ2-1, the complete variable domain is GAGVSQSPRYKVAKRGQDVALRCDPISGHVSLFWYQQALGQGPEFLTYFQNEAQLDKSGLPSDRFFAERPEGSVSTLKIQRTQQEDSAVYLCASSPTTSGGAHEQFFGPGTRLTVL.

This clone was observed once. This chain connects TRBV18 to TRBJ2-2; D possibly corresponds to TRBD1 (6 bases). Germline CDR1 KGHSH, CDR2 LQKENI. V shed 8 bases and J shed 0 bases, with 10 bases lying between them. The CDR3 spans 14 residues. CDR3 in DNA: TGTGCCAGCAAAGGGGGTGCGAACACCGGGGAGCTGTTTTTT. It codes for CASKGGANTGELFF. Full variable domain (missing parts from reference TRBV18 and TRBJ2-2): NAGVMQNPRHLVRRRGQEARLRCSPMKGHSHVYWYRQLPEEGLKFMVYLQKENIIDESGMPKERFSAEFPKEGPSILRIQQVVRGDSAAYFCASKGGANTGELFFGEGSRLTVL.

This clone came up once. The chain uses TRBV7-9 and TRBJ2-1, with 7 bases matching TRBD1. Trimming took 3 bases from V and 10 from J; bases not matched to a gene: 3. The length of the CDR3 is 12 residues. Germline CDR1 SEHNR, CDR2 FQNEAQ (reference sequence). The CDR3 DNA reads as TGTGCCAGCAGCTTTACAGGGGAGGAGCAGTTCTTC. Amino acids: CASSFTGEEQFF.

A note on this clone: One end of the junction varies from germline; a read error may be responsible. The J gene is TRBJ1-6, the V gene TRBV4-1; D perhaps matches TRBD1 (5 bases). The CDR3 runs 15 residues. Germline CDR1 reads MGHRA; CDR2 reads YSYEKL. The CDR3 DNA follows: TGCGCCAGCGGCCAGGGAGCCCAAGTAGGTTCACCCCTCCACTTT. Residues: CASGQGAQVGSPLHF.

The rearrangement links TRBV6-5 to TRBJ1-1; no clear D. V lost 2 bases and J 2 bases, leaving 12 bases between the germline ends. The CDR3 has 15 residues. CDR1 and CDR2 from the germline V gene are MNHEY and SVGAGI. The CDR3 spells CASSYDRGSNTEAFF. Here the CDR3 DNA reads TGTGCCAGCAGTTACGATCGGGGTTCCAACACTGAAGCTTTCTTT.

Concerning this clone itself: Other DNA variants within this sample encode the same CDR3. J is TRBJ1-2 and V is TRBV18; no reliable D call. With 6 bases removed from V and 2 bases from J, the gap between germline ends came to 10 bases. CDR3 length equals 13 residues. Germline values: CDR1 KGHSH, CDR2 LQKENI. CDR3 in amino acids: CASSPTENYGYTF. DNA of the CDR3: TGTGCCAGCTCCCCTACAGAGAACTATGGCTACACCTTC.

This chain joins TRBV9 and TRBJ2-2, with TRBD2 as a possible D gene (6 bases). V lost 0 bases and J lost 0, with 12 bases in between. This CDR3 comprises 17 residues. Germline V gene sequence: CDR1 SGDLS, CDR2 YYNGEE. This CDR3 is CASSVERRGANTGELFF. The CDR3 nucleotides are TGTGCCAGCAGCGTAGAGAGGCGGGGAGCGAACACCGGGGAGCTGTTTTTT.

This chain links TRBV6-5 with TRBJ1-2, with a tentative D call TRBD1 (5 bases). Germline V gene data show CDR1 as MNHEY and CDR2 as SVGAGI. This CDR3 contains 15 residues. V lost 5 bases and J 0 bases, leaving 13 bases between the germline ends. Here the CDR3 DNA reads TGTGCCAGCAGTCGCCAAGGGGCCTCTAACTATGGCTACACCTTC. It encodes CASSRQGASNYGYTF.

The chain uses TRBV15 and TRBJ1-6, with TRBD1 as a possible D gene (5 bases). Trimming cost V 1 base and J 7 bases, with 8 bases left between them. Germline V gene sequence: CDR1 LNHNV, CDR2 YYDKDF (reference sequence). This CDR3 has 14 amino acids. CDR3 amino acids: CATSRVQGNSPLHF. DNA for the CDR3: TGTGCCACCAGCAGAGTCCAGGGAAATTCACCCCTCCACTTT.

This chain connects TRBV21-1 to TRBJ2-7; TRBD1 is the table's D call and was not checked against the DNA. TRBV21-1 is a documented pseudogene. CDR3 length equals 17 residues. CDR3 nucleotides: TGTGCCAGCAGCAAAGGGCAGGGGCCTACGGGCTCCTACGAGCAGTACTTC. The encoded protein is CASSKGQGPTGSYEQYF.

This chain joins TRBV4-1 and TRBJ2-1, with TRBD2 matching over 10 bases. This CDR3 comprises 16 residues. Per the germline V gene, CDR1 is MGHRA and CDR2 is YSYEKL. J lost 3 bases, V lost 2 bases, and 4 bases had no gene match. DNA for the CDR3: TGCGCCAGCAGCCAACGCGGACTAGCGGTCTACAATGAGCAGTTCTTC. Its translation: CASSQRGLAVYNEQFF.

This chain uses TRBV28 with TRBJ2-2, with TRBD2 as a possible D gene (6 bases). Trimming cost V 3 bases and J 1 base, with 12 bases left between them. The CDR3 loop spans 16 amino acids. Looked up from germline, CDR1 is MDHEN and CDR2 is SYDVKM. Written as DNA, the CDR3 is TGTGCCAGCAGTTTTGGAGGGAATAGGAACACCGGGGAGCTGTTTTTT. This gives the protein CASSFGGNRNTGELFF.

This clone was found many times. The chain uses TRBV29-1 and TRBJ1-5; TRBD1 might be the D (5 bases). Trimming cost V 4 bases and J 4 bases, with 11 bases left between them. This CDR3 spans 13 amino acids. CDR1 is SQVTM and CDR2 is ANQGSEA in the germline V gene. The CDR3 reads CSVARAENQPQHF. CDR3 coding DNA: TGCAGCGTTGCCAGGGCGGAAAATCAGCCCCAGCATTTT.

This chain joins TRBV2 and TRBJ1-4, with 8 bases matching TRBD1. Per the germline V gene, CDR1 is SNHLY and CDR2 is FYNNEI. The CDR3 loop spans 14 amino acids. After removal of 5 bases from V and 7 bases from J, the junction contained 6 bases not matched to a gene. The CDR3 coding sequence is TGTGCCAGCAGTTTGAGACAGGGGAGTGAAAAACTGTTTTTT. Translating it yields CASSLRQGSEKLFF.

The chain has TRBV6-5 and TRBJ2-7; 10 bases align to TRBD1. Germline assignment: CDR1 MNHEY and CDR2 SVGAGI. V lost 6 bases to trimming and J lost 6 bases; unmatched junction nucleotides: 5. This CDR3 has 13 residues. CDR3 DNA sequence: TGTGCCAGCAGAGGCCGGGACAGGGGCGAGCAGTACTTC. Amino acid sequence: CASRGRDRGEQYF.

The genes are TRBV15 and TRBJ1-2, with D perhaps matching TRBD1 (6 bases). There are 16 residues in the CDR3. V was cut by 3 bases and J by 3 bases, with 17 bases left in between. Germline V gives CDR1 LNHNV, CDR2 YYDKDF (reference sequence). The CDR3 reads CATSREGVHRDYGYTF. The CDR3 nucleotides read TGTGCCACCAGCAGGGAAGGCGTTCACAGGGACTATGGCTACACCTTC.

The chain recombines TRBV9 with TRBJ1-1, with D possibly TRBD1 on 6 matching bases. Trimming stripped 5 bases from V and 3 bases from J, with 11 bases between. Germline CDR1 is SGDLS and CDR2 is YYNGEE. The CDR3 is 13 residues long. The CDR3 protein is CASRRDTYTEAFF. CDR3 sequence (DNA): TGTGCCAGCAGACGGGACACCTACACTGAAGCTTTCTTT.

This chain uses TRBV19 with TRBJ1-1, with 7 bases lining up with TRBD1. Germline V gene data show CDR1 as LNHDA and CDR2 as SQIVND (reference sequence). Trimming at V came to 4 bases and at J to 3 bases, leaving 11 bases not matched to a gene. The CDR3 spans 16 residues. DNA of the CDR3: TGTGCCAGTAGTAACCCCCTGACAGGGAAATACACTGAAGCTTTCTTT. It yields the protein CASSNPLTGKYTEAFF.

This clone was recorded a few times. The chain is built from TRBV14 and TRBJ1-2; perhaps TRBD1 as D (6 bases). V dropped 0 bases and J dropped 2 bases, with 13 bases sitting between them. Germline-derived CDR1 and CDR2 are SGHDN and FVKESK. CDR3 length: 16 amino acids. This CDR3 reads CASSQDLIQGNYGYTF. The CDR3 DNA follows: TGTGCCAGCAGCCAAGACCTAATACAGGGAAACTATGGCTACACCTTC. The entire variable domain, with the rest obtained from reference TRBV14 and TRBJ1-2, is as follows: EAGVTQFPSHSVIEKGQTVTLRCDPISGHDNLYWYRRVMGKEIKFLLHFVKESKQDESGMPNNRFLAERTGGTYSTLKVQPAELEDSGVYFCASSQDLIQGNYGYTFGSGTRLTVV.

J is TRBJ1-1 and V is TRBV7-9; D is unresolved. V lost 1 base and J lost 1, with 7 bases in between. From germline, CDR1 is SEHNR and CDR2 FQNEAQ (reference sequence). This CDR3 region has 14 residues. The CDR3 nucleotides are TGTGCCAGCAGCTTAGATAGAACGAACACTGAAGCTTTCTTT. Its translation: CASSLDRTNTEAFF.

The sample holds a few counts of this clone. The genes are TRBV19 and TRBJ1-6; possible D gene TRBD1, 5 bases. Germline V lookup: CDR1 LNHDA, CDR2 SQIVND (reference sequence). The CDR3 covers 14 residues. Trimming pared 3 bases from V and 9 bases from J, leaving 12 bases between. The DNA for the CDR3 is TGTGCCAGTAGTATTCAGGGAGGTGGTTCACCCCTCCACTTT. This translates into CASSIQGGGSPLHF.